Listed below are T cell receptor beta chains from one sample, sequenced in a study of post-analysis software for immune sequencing data. Each CDR3 protein is one row after TCRdb ran MiXCR on the PCR reads. The table shows more than 450,000 distinct CDR3 sequences, with about 44% occurring only once. Specimen: blood. These TCRs come from a girl between 10 and 17 years old with multiple sclerosis. CDR3s include the opening cysteine and the closing phenylalanine or tryptophan. The D gene is left open where the match is weak. Rows give clone size only sometimes, using once, few, many, or a class for an expanded clone.

D	V	size	J	DNA	CDR3
TRBD1	TRBV7-9	once	TRBJ2-7	TGTGCCAGCAGTTACATCCGGGACAGGGAGTCCTACGAGCAGTACTTC	CASSYIRDRESYEQYF
TRBD2	TRBV20-1	few	TRBJ2-1	TGCAGTGTCCCGGAGACTAGCGGCTACAATGAGCAGTTCTTC	CSVPETSGYNEQFF
TRBD1	TRBV20-1	-	TRBJ1-1	TGCAGTGCGGCAGGGGGAATGAACACTGAAGCTTTCTTT	CSAAGGMNTEAFF
-	TRBV9	-	TRBJ1-5	TGTGCCAGCAGCGTAGCAGGGTTGAGCAATCAGCCCCAGCATTTT	CASSVAGLSNQPQHF
TRBD2	TRBV5-6	-	TRBJ2-1	TGTGCCAGCACTGGGCCACCAGCGGGAGGCTCCCATGAGCAGTTCTTC	CASTGPPAGGSHEQFF
-	TRBV2	-	TRBJ1-1	TGTGCCAGCATGTACGATAGGGGAATAGACACTGAAGCTTTCTTT	CASMYDRGIDTEAFF
-	TRBV7-2	once	TRBJ2-3	TGTGCCAGCAGCTTAGCGTTAGGGGTAGATACGCAGTATTTT	CASSLALGVDTQYF
TRBD2	TRBV5-1	few	TRBJ2-1	TGCGCCAGCAGCTTTGGACTAGCGCCTTACAATGAGCAGTTCTTC	CASSFGLAPYNEQFF
-	TRBV19	-	TRBJ2-5	TGTGCCAGTAGTATAGGAGCGAGAGGGGAGACCCAGTACTTC	CASSIGARGETQYF
-	TRBV7-2	-	TRBJ1-2	TGTGCCAGCAGCCGAGGGCCTTCTGATGGCTACACCTTC	CASSRGPSDGYTF
TRBD2	TRBV11-1	-	TRBJ2-3	TGTGCCAGCGGACCTAGCGGGGCAACAGATACGCAGTATTTT	CASGPSGATDTQYF
TRBD1	TRBV9	-	TRBJ1-2	TGTGCCAGCAGCGACGGCGGGACAGGGCTGGGCTATGGCTACACCTTC	CASSDGGTGLGYGYTF
TRBD1	TRBV20-1	few	TRBJ2-1	TGCAGTGCTAGAGACCCTAGCCGGGACAGGGGGAACAATGAGCAGTTCTTC	CSARDPSRDRGNNEQFF
TRBD2	TRBV20-1	-	TRBJ2-5	TGCAGTGCTAGGGGCGGGGGGAACCAAGAGACCCAGTACTTC	CSARGGGNQETQYF
TRBD1	TRBV6-6	-	TRBJ2-7	TGTGCCAGCAGCCGGAAAGGGACAGCCGAGGAGCAGTACTTC	CASSRKGTAEEQYF